This T cell receptor (beta chain) was observed in a study of T cell changes during pregnancy in multiple sclerosis. Germline V gene lookup returns CDR1 MNHEY and CDR2 SMNVEV (reference sequence). The CDR3 runs 15 residues. Trimming cost V 8 bases and J 1 base; bases outside gene matches: 11. The protocol was immunoSEQ multiplex PCR, while the TCRdb copy is restricted to in-frame clones and leaves out a portion. The sample consists of about 15,000 clones, 65% to 90% of them appearing once. The receptor was isolated from a female donor in good health, enrolled as a control in a pregnancy study. The V call is TRBV27, the J call TRBJ2-7; TRBD1 matches at 7 bases. The material sequenced was CD8+ T cells from peripheral blood mononuclear cells, taken after pregnancy. The CDR3 DNA reads TGTGCCAGCTCACCTACAGGGGCCACTTCCTACGAGCAGTACTTC. Translating it yields CASSPTGATSYEQYF.